One sample yielded the 2 T cell receptor beta chains listed below, sequenced in a study of blood T cell repertoires in COVID-19. Using immunoSEQ multiplex PCR, the repertoire was profiled, and TCRdb retains in-frame clones only, with some absent. This sample yields approximately 200,000 clones, of which over 70% are seen a single time; around 16% belongs to the top ten. Sequencing used peripheral blood. All receptors come from a man aged 55 to 70 with active or convalescent COVID-19.

V usage is TRBV5-1 and J usage is TRBJ1-2; 8 bases agree with TRBD1. V shed 4 bases, J shed 7 bases, and the junction held 9 bases outside the gene matches. Germline lookup yields CDR1 SGHRS and CDR2 YFSETQ. CDR3 length: 14 residues. The CDR3 bases are TGCGCCAGCAGCCCAGACAGGGGAACTGGTGGCTACACCTTC. Amino acid sequence: CASSPDRGTGGYTF.

The rearrangement links TRBV12-5 to TRBJ2-3, with 10 bases that match TRBD1. The CDR3 contains 14 residues. V dropped 10 bases and J dropped 4; count of bases not matched to a gene: 8. Germline V CDR1 and CDR2: LGHNT, FRNRAP. The CDR3 loop reads CANGFGQGADTQYF. The DNA of the CDR3 is TGTGCTAATGGCTTTGGACAGGGGGCAGATACGCAGTATTTT.